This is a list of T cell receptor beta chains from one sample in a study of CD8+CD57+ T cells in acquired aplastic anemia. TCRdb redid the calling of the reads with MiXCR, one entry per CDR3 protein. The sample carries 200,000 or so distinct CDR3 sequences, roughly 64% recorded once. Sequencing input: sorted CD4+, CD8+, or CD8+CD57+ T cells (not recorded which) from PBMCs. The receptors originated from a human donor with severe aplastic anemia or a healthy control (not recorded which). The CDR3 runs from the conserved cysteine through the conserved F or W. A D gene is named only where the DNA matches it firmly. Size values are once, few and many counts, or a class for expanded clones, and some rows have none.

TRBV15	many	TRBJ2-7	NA	CATENDFSYEQYF	TGTGCCACCGAGAACGACTTCTCCTACGAGCAGTACTTC
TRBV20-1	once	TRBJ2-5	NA	CSASYPDWETQYF	TGCAGTGCTAGTTATCCGGACTGGGAGACCCAGTACTTC
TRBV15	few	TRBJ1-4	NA	CATSTGVANEKLFF	TGTGCCACCAGCACTGGGGTTGCCAATGAAAAACTGTTTTTT
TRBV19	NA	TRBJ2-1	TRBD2	CASSVLTSGGGEQFF	TGTGCCAGTAGTGTCCTGACTAGCGGGGGTGGGGAGCAGTTCTTC
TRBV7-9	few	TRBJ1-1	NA	CASSLGQSNTEAFF	TGTGCCAGCAGCCTAGGGCAGTCGAACACTGAAGCTTTCTTT
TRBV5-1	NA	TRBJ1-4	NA	CASSPSLDELELFF	TGCGCCAGCAGCCCTAGTCTTGATGAGTTGGAACTGTTTTTT
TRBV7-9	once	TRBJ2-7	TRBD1	CASRRQDRSSYEQYF	TGTGCCAGCAGACGACAGGACAGGTCGTCCTACGAGCAGTACTTC
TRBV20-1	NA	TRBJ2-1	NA	CSASPGGEQFF	TGCAGTGCTAGCCCTGGGGGTGAGCAGTTCTTC
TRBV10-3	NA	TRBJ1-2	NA	CAISEQGAGYTF	TGTGCCATCAGTGAACAGGGTGCGGGCTACACCTTC
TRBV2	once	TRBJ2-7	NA	CASSEQTSYEQYF	TGTGCCAGCAGTGAACAGACCTCCTACGAGCAGTACTTC
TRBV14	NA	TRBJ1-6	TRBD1	CASSQVPGQGDNSPLHF	TGTGCCAGCAGCCAAGTACCGGGACAGGGCGATAATTCACCCCTCCACTTT
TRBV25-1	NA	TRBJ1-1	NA	CASSELGLQDEAFF	TGTGCCAGCAGTGAATTAGGATTACAGGACGAAGCTTTCTTT
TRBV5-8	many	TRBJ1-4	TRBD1	CASSVDREKLFF	TGTGCCAGCAGCGTGGACAGGGAAAAACTGTTTTTT
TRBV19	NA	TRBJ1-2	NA	CASKITGEDGYTF	TGTGCCAGTAAGATAACGGGGGAGGATGGCTACACCTTC
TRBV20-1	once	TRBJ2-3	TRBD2	CSARVRTSHTDTQYF	TGCAGTGCTAGAGTCCGGACTAGTCATACAGATACGCAGTATTTT
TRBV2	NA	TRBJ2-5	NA	CASSEYQRNQETQYF	TGTGCCAGCAGTGAATACCAGCGGAACCAAGAGACCCAGTACTTC
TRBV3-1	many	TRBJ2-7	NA	CASSEARDLLYEQYF	TGTGCCAGCAGCGAAGCCCGGGACCTGCTCTACGAGCAGTACTTC
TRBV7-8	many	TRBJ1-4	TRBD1	CASSVPGQGKEKLFF	TGTGCCAGCAGCGTACCGGGACAGGGAAAGGAAAAACTGTTTTTT
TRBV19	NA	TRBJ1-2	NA	CASSIDGGNGYTF	TGTGCCAGTAGTATAGATGGGGGGAATGGCTACACCTTC
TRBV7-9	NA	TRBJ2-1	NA	CASSLRDNHRRGNEQFF	TGTGCCAGCAGCCTCCGGGACAATCACCGCCGGGGGAATGAGCAGTTCTTC
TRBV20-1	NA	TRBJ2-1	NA	CSARGPSYNEQFF	TGCAGTGCTAGGGGGCCCTCCTACAATGAGCAGTTCTTC
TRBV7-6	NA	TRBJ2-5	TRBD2	CASSLGGLAGAETQYF	TGTGCCAGCAGCCTAGGAGGACTAGCGGGGGCCGAGACCCAGTACTTC
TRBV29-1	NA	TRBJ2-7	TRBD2	CSVEDPGGSSYEQYF	TGCAGCGTTGAAGATCCGGGGGGAAGCTCCTACGAGCAGTACTTC
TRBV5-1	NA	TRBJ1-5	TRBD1	CASSWGQGQPQHF	TGCGCCAGCAGCTGGGGACAGGGGCAGCCCCAGCATTTT
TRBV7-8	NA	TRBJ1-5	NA	CASSLSLYNQPQHF	TGTGCCAGCAGCCTAAGTCTGTATAATCAGCCCCAGCATTTT
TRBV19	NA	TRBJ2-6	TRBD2	CASSARGVSGANVLTF	TGTGCCAGTAGTGCACGGGGGGTCTCTGGGGCCAACGTCCTGACTTTC
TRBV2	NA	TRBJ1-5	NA	CASSPNRDNQPQHF	TGTGCCAGCAGTCCGAACAGGGACAATCAGCCCCAGCATTTT
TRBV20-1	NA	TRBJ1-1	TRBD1	CSASGTAEAFF	TGCAGTGCTTCCGGGACAGCTGAAGCTTTCTTT
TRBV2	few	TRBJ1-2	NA	CASSEALGAPYGYTF	TGTGCCAGCAGTGAAGCGCTAGGGGCCCCTTATGGCTACACCTTC
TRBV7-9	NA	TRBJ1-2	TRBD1	CASVGPGGKSGYTF	TGTGCCAGCGTGGGGCCAGGGGGGAAGTCGGGCTACACCTTC
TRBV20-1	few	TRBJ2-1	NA	CSARSETSEQFF	TGCAGTGCTAGATCTGAAACGAGTGAGCAGTTCTTC
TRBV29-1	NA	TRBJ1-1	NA	CSVEGGGKLINTEAFF	TGCAGCGTTGAAGGTGGTGGGAAACTTATAAACACTGAAGCTTTCTTT
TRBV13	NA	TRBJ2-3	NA	CASSHPPDGTQYF	TGTGCCAGCAGCCATCCGCCCGATGGCACGCAGTATTTT
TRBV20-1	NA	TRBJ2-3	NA	CSAKRAPSTDTQYF	TGCAGTGCTAAACGAGCTCCTTCCACAGATACGCAGTATTTT
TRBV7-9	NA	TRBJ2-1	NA	CASSPPGWNEQFF	TGTGCCAGCAGCCCCCCGGGCTGGAATGAGCAGTTCTTC
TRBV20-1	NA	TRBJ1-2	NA	CSARERVGNYGYTF	TGCAGTGCTAGAGAACGGGTGGGAAACTATGGCTACACCTTC
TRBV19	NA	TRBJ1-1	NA	CASSQGRAGAVGTEAFF	TGTGCCAGTAGCCAGGGGAGGGCAGGGGCTGTAGGAACTGAAGCTTTCTTT
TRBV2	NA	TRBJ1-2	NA	CASNGGYGHTF	TGTGCCAGCAATGGGGGGTATGGCCACACCTTC
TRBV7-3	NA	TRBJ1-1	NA	CASSRGLNTEAFF	TGTGCCAGCAGCCGTGGACTGAACACTGAAGCTTTCTTT
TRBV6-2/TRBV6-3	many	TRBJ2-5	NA	CASSFTVGETQYF	TGTGCCAGCAGTTTCACAGTTGGGGAGACCCAGTACTTC
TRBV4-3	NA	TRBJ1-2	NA	CASSQDGRELGYGYTF	TGCGCCAGCAGCCAAGATGGGCGGGAACTTGGGTATGGCTACACCTTC